Listed here are 29 T cell receptor beta chains from one sample, sequenced in a study of CD8 T cells in Susac syndrome. With random hexamers, reverse transcription was performed on roughly 0.45 to 1 ug of RNA. Each CDR3 protein is one row after TCRdb ran MiXCR on the immunoSEQ multiplex PCR reads. The sample carries 180,000 or so distinct CDR3 sequences, more than 90% recorded once. The sequenced sample was CD4+ T cells from PBMCs. The receptor set was obtained from a human donor with multiple sclerosis.

This clonotype is a singleton in its sample. This chain joins TRBV9 and TRBJ2-5; 12 bases are shared with TRBD2. This CDR3 region has 15 residues. Germline CDR1 and CDR2: SGDLS and YYNGEE. The junction had 4 bases not matched to a gene; V was cut back by 4 bases and J by 3 bases. Written as DNA, the CDR3 is TGTGCCAGCAGCCTAGCGGGGGGGAACAAAGAGACCCAGTACTTC. It specifies CASSLAGGNKETQYF.

CDR3 sequence reads: CSAVASGRPHIQYF. The CDR3 DNA follows: TGCAGTGCTGTTGCTAGCGGGAGACCGCACATTCAGTACTTC. J is TRBJ2-4 and V is TRBV20-1; the match to TRBD2 covers 10 bases. Germline V lookup: CDR1 DFQATT, CDR2 SNEGSKA (reference sequence). The CDR3 runs to 14 residues. V dropped 5 bases and J dropped 8; count of bases not matched to a gene: 9.

The chain couples TRBV18 to TRBJ2-5; D is possibly TRBD1 or TRBD2 (6 bases each). V dropped 6 bases and J dropped 5 bases, with 13 bases sitting between them. Germline values: CDR1 KGHSH, CDR2 LQKENI. CDR3 length: 13 amino acids. The CDR3, as DNA: TGTGCCAGCTCTCCCCAGGGGAGGGAGACCCAGTACTTC. Its translation is CASSPQGRETQYF.

The genes are TRBV18 and TRBJ2-6; D ambiguous. Trimming removed 3 bases from V and 9 bases from J, with 21 bases in between. In germline, CDR1 is KGHSH, CDR2 LQKENI. This CDR3 is built from 17 residues. This chain's CDR3 is CASSPTARVSLVNVLTF. The CDR3 DNA reads TGTGCCAGCTCACCCACCGCCCGAGTAAGTCTAGTCAACGTCCTGACTTTC.

The J gene is TRBJ1-6, the V gene TRBV30; TRBD1 might be the D (6 bases). Germline V gene sequence: CDR1 GTSNPN, CDR2 SVGIG (reference sequence). The germline V and J ends were trimmed by 5 bases and 2 bases, with 13 bases remaining between them. The CDR3 contains 15 residues. CDR3 nucleotide sequence: TGTGCCTGGGGAGGGGGGCTTCCCTATAATTCACCCCTCCACTTT. This encodes CAWGGGLPYNSPLHF.

The V gene is TRBV30, the J gene TRBJ1-2; D not resolved. CDR1 is GTSNPN and CDR2 is SVGIG in the germline V gene (reference sequence). The CDR3 has 12 amino acids. V dropped 2 bases and J dropped 7 bases, with 11 bases sitting between them. The CDR3 loop reads CAWSPGTSGYTF. CDR3 sequence (DNA): TGTGCCTGGAGTCCTGGTACAAGTGGCTACACCTTC. The variable domain in full, completed from reference TRBV30 and TRBJ1-2, reads SQTIHQWPATLVQPVGSPLSLECTVEGTSNPNLYWYRQAAGRGLQLLFYSVGIGQISSEVPQNLSASRPQDRQFILSSKKLLLSDSGFYLCAWSPGTSGYTFGSGTRLTVV.

The V and J genes are TRBV24-1 and TRBJ1-1; possible D gene TRBD1, 6 bases. Per germline, CDR1 KGHDR and CDR2 SFDVKD. Between the trimmed V and J ends, which lost 7 bases and 1 base, there was a span of 6 bases. This CDR3 has 12 amino acids. The CDR3 region is CATRTGNTEAFF. The DNA for the CDR3 is TGTGCCACCAGGACAGGGAACACTGAAGCTTTCTTT.

The J gene is TRBJ2-3, the V gene TRBV7-3; the match to TRBD2 covers 15 bases. With 6 bases clipped from V and 3 bases from J, the junction kept 7 bases outside the gene matches. The CDR3 covers 17 residues. Germline lookup yields CDR1 SGHTA and CDR2 FQGTGA. The CDR3 coding sequence is TGTGCCAGCAGTCCCGGGACTAGCGGGGGGAGGACAGATACGCAGTATTTT. This codes for CASSPGTSGGRTDTQYF.

CDR3: CASSEERVGSPLHF. CDR3 DNA sequence: TGTGCCAGCAGTGAGGAGAGGGTCGGCTCACCCCTCCACTTT. The chain has TRBV2 and TRBJ1-6; D is unclear. V was trimmed by 3 bases and J by 10 bases, leaving 13 bases between them. The germline V gene encodes CDR1 SNHLY and CDR2 FYNNEI. The CDR3 sequence is 14 residues long. Complete variable domain (other parts from reference TRBV2 and TRBJ1-6): EPEVTQTPSHQVTQMGQEVILRCVPISNHLYFYWYRQILGQKVEFLVSFYNNEISEKSEIFDDQFSVERPDGSNFTLKIRSTKLEDSAMYFCASSEERVGSPLHFGNGTRLTVT.

This clonotype was seen a single time. The gene calls are TRBV5-1 and TRBJ1-1; 10 bases align to TRBD1. This CDR3 spans 14 amino acids. J was trimmed by 5 bases and V by 4 bases; bases with no gene match: 5. Germline CDR1 is SGHRS and CDR2 is YFSETQ. CDR3 nucleotides: TGCGCCAGCAGCCAAGGGACAGGGGCGACTGAAGCTTTCTTT. Translated, it gives CASSQGTGATEAFF.

The chain couples TRBV23-1 to TRBJ2-3, with D unresolved. TRBV23-1 is reported as an ORF; its role is uncertain. The CDR3 is 13 amino acids. V was trimmed by 3 bases and J by 4 bases, leaving 8 bases between them. The DNA for the CDR3 is TGCGCCAGCAGTCATAATACGGCAGATACGCAGTATTTT. Amino acids: CASSHNTADTQYF.

The chain joins TRBV2 to TRBJ2-1; D is unresolved. The CDR3 sequence is 13 residues long. Trimming took 8 bases from V and 4 from J, leaving 12 bases between them. The V gene's germline CDR1 is SNHLY and CDR2 FYNNEI. The CDR3: CASGLEAYNEQFF. The CDR3 nucleotides read TGTGCCAGCGGGCTTGAGGCATACAATGAGCAGTTCTTC.

The chain employs TRBV10-3 and TRBJ2-7; tentative D call: TRBD2 (5 bases). V was shortened by 10 bases and J by 1 base, with 14 bases between the two germline ends. CDR1 and CDR2 (germline): ENHRY, SYGVKD. This CDR3 is 13 amino acids long. The CDR3 loop is CATIGVGSYEQYF. DNA of the CDR3: TGTGCCACAATCGGGGTTGGATCCTACGAGCAGTACTTC.

This chain joins TRBV7-9 and TRBJ2-7; 10 bases agree with TRBD1. The CDR3 covers 12 residues. J lost 4 bases, V lost 10 bases, and 4 bases had no gene match. Per the germline V gene, CDR1 is SEHNR and CDR2 is FQNEAQ (reference sequence). Here the CDR3 DNA reads TGTGCCACCTGGGACAGGGGATACGAGCAGTACTTC. Translation: CATWDRGYEQYF.

This chain joins TRBV20-1 and TRBJ2-4, with D possibly TRBD2 on 5 matching bases. CDR3 size: 12 residues. Germline loops: CDR1 DFQATT, CDR2 SNEGSKA (reference sequence). The germline V and J ends were trimmed by 5 bases and 9 bases, with 14 bases remaining between them. In nucleotides, the CDR3 is TGCAGTGCTGGAAGGACTGTCGGCATTCAGTACTTC. Protein product: CSAGRTVGIQYF.

This sequence joins TRBV19 and TRBJ2-1, with D unresolved. V dropped 2 bases and J dropped 8 bases, with 4 bases sitting between them. The V gene's germline CDR1 is LNHDA and CDR2 SQIVND (reference sequence). This CDR3 region has 11 residues. CDR3 in DNA: TGTGCCAGTAGTATACGCCATGAGCAGTTCTTC. This translates into CASSIRHEQFF. The full variable domain, rest sourced from reference TRBV19 and TRBJ2-1, is DGGITQSPKYLFRKEGQNVTLSCEQNLNHDAMYWYRQDPGQGLRLIYYSQIVNDFQKGDIAEGYSVSREKKESFPLTVTSAQKNPTAFYLCASSIRHEQFFGPGTRLTVL.

This sequence joins TRBV9 and TRBJ2-3, with TRBD2 matching over 9 bases. J gave up 0 bases and V 6 bases, and 5 bases lay outside the gene matches. CDR1 is SGDLS and CDR2 is YYNGEE in the germline V gene. The CDR3 extends over 15 amino acids. CDR3 sequence: CASTSSGTSTDTQYF. DNA for the CDR3: TGTGCCAGCACTTCTAGCGGGACGAGCACAGATACGCAGTATTTT.

V usage is TRBV9 and J usage is TRBJ1-4; no definite D call. CDR3 size: 14 residues. The germline gives CDR1 SGDLS, CDR2 YYNGEE. Trimming stripped 7 bases from V and 0 bases from J, with 10 bases between. As DNA, the CDR3 is TGTGCCAGCGGTTACCGTGCAACTAATGAAAAACTGTTTTTT. This codes for CASGYRATNEKLFF.

V and J are TRBV7-3 and TRBJ1-5; no firm D call. Trimming pared 5 bases from V and 5 bases from J, leaving 10 bases between. This CDR3 region has 13 residues. Germline V gene data show CDR1 as SGHTA and CDR2 as FQGTGA. The CDR3 DNA sequence: TGTGCCAGCAGCCTAGAACGGGATCAGCCCCAGCATTTT. This translates into CASSLERDQPQHF.

This sequence joins TRBV24-1 and TRBJ2-2, with unresolved D. The CDR3 is 14 amino acids. The V and J ends lost 5 bases and 6 bases respectively, with 12 bases between them. CDR1 and CDR2 from the germline V gene are KGHDR and SFDVKD. CDR3 loop: CATSVGARAGELFF. The CDR3 DNA sequence: TGTGCCACCAGTGTAGGCGCTCGGGCCGGGGAGCTGTTTTTT.

This chain links TRBV7-9 with TRBJ1-5; no clear D. With 3 bases removed from V and 3 bases from J, the gap between germline ends came to 9 bases. CDR1 and CDR2 from the germline V gene are SEHNR and FQNEAQ (reference sequence). The length of the CDR3 is 14 residues. CDR3 DNA: TGTGCCAGCAGCTTGGGCACCTTCAATCAGCCCCAGCATTTT. Translated: CASSLGTFNQPQHF.

V gene TRBV12-3 or TRBV12-4 combines with J gene TRBJ2-3; D gene uncertain. The CDR3 sequence is 12 residues long. The V end lost 5 bases, the J end lost 6 bases, and 9 bases lay between the germline ends. CDR3: CASSNLRDTQYF. CDR3 sequence (DNA): TGTGCCAGCAGTAACCTGAGGGATACGCAGTATTTT.

V is TRBV29-1 and J is TRBJ2-5; TRBD1 might be the D (6 bases). Trimming stripped 7 bases from V and 5 bases from J, with 14 bases between. This CDR3 spans 12 amino acids. The V gene's germline CDR1 is SQVTM and CDR2 ANQGSEA. The CDR3 loop reads CSAGPGAETQYF. The DNA for the CDR3 is TGCAGCGCCGGTCCAGGGGCCGAGACCCAGTACTTC.

V is TRBV29-1 and J is TRBJ1-1; no clear D. Germline V CDR1 and CDR2: SQVTM, ANQGSEA. V was shortened by 4 bases and J by 5 bases, with 14 bases between the two germline ends. The CDR3 totals 13 residues. The chain's CDR3 is CSVAFDWGTEAFF. DNA of the CDR3: TGCAGCGTTGCCTTCGACTGGGGAACTGAAGCTTTCTTT.

V usage is TRBV30 and J usage is TRBJ2-1, with 8 bases identical to TRBD2. CDR3 length: 15 residues. Looked up from germline, CDR1 is GTSNPN and CDR2 is SVGIG (reference sequence). V was pared by 3 bases and J by 4 bases, with 8 bases of the junction left unmatched. CDR3 loop: CAWRGTSGMYNEQFF. The CDR3, as DNA: TGTGCCTGGAGGGGCACTAGCGGAATGTACAATGAGCAGTTCTTC.

This clonotype was seen only once. The genes are TRBV3-1 and TRBJ2-1; D might be TRBD1 or TRBD2, each matching 5 bases. Germline CDR1 LGHDT, CDR2 YNNKEL (reference sequence). The V and J ends lost 2 bases and 8 bases respectively, with 13 bases between them. The CDR3 runs 14 residues. This CDR3 is CASSQRGVVYEQFF. Here the CDR3 DNA reads TGTGCCAGCAGCCAAAGGGGAGTGGTGTATGAGCAGTTCTTC.

The chain links TRBV9 to TRBJ2-2, with 9 bases fitting TRBD2. Per germline, CDR1 SGDLS and CDR2 YYNGEE. The CDR3 spans 14 residues. With 1 base clipped from V and 5 bases from J, the junction kept 0 bases outside the gene matches. The CDR3 region has the DNA TGTGCCAGCAGCGTACTAGCGGGGACCGGGGAGCTGTTTTTT. The encoded protein is CASSVLAGTGELFF.

The chain has TRBV10-3 and TRBJ2-7, with D maybe TRBD1 (6 bases). This CDR3 contains 13 residues. Trimming cost V 8 bases and J 2 bases, with 13 bases left between them. CDR1 ENHRY and CDR2 SYGVKD come from the germline V gene. Written as DNA, the CDR3 is TGTGCCATCCGATCTCAGGGGACCTACGAGCAGTACTTC. It yields the protein CAIRSQGTYEQYF.

This chain uses TRBV20-1 with TRBJ1-5; D remains unclear. This CDR3 comprises 13 residues. Germline V gene data show CDR1 as DFQATT and CDR2 as SNEGSKA (reference sequence). V lost 1 base to trimming and J lost 7 bases, with 11 bases between them. The CDR3, as DNA: TGCAGTGCTAGAGTTGAAGGGAACCAGCCCCAGCATTTT. Its protein is CSARVEGNQPQHF.